This is a list of T cell receptor beta chains from one sample in a study of response to subunit inactivated influenza vaccine. TCRdb reprocessed the RT-PCR reads with MiXCR, giving one entry per CDR3 protein. There are around 570,000 distinct CDR3 sequences in the sample; about 7.6% occur only once, and 10% to 15% lies in the top ten. The sample was PBMCs from blood, taken less than 30 months after vaccination. Source of these receptors: a man in his fifties or sixties who received an inactivated influenza vaccine. The CDR3 runs from the conserved cysteine through the conserved F or W. A D gene is named only where the DNA matches it firmly. The size of a clone is reported for some rows only, either as once, few or many, or as a class for expanded clones.

D gene,V gene,clone size,J gene,CDR3 DNA,CDR3 protein
TRBD2,TRBV10-3,few,TRBJ2-1,TGTGCCATCAGTGTAGGGGTGGCGGGGGTCCTGAGAGAGCAGTTCTTC,CAISVGVAGVLREQFF
NA,TRBV4-1,many,TRBJ2-5,TGCGCCAGCAGCCAAGATAGGATTGAGACCCAGTACTTC,CASSQDRIETQYF
NA,TRBV7-6,many,TRBJ1-6,TGTGCCAGCAGCTTAGCAGCATCTTCTAATTCACCCCTCCACTTT,CASSLAASSNSPLHF
NA,TRBV4-2,NA,TRBJ2-4,TGTGCCAGCAGCGCTCCCTCCAAAAACATTCAGTACTTC,CASSAPSKNIQYF
TRBD2,TRBV20-1,few,TRBJ2-7,TGCAGTGCTAGAGATACGGTGGGGGGGTACTACGAGCAGTACTTC,CSARDTVGGYYEQYF
NA,TRBV5-4,few,TRBJ2-2,TGTGCCAGCAGCCCCGGGGGCCTCACCGGGGAGCTGTTTTTT,CASSPGGLTGELFF
TRBD2,TRBV5-1,few,TRBJ2-1,TGCGCCAGCAGCTTGGTGCCGGGAGGGCTCGGTGAGCAGTTCTTC,CASSLVPGGLGEQFF
NA,TRBV7-2,few,TRBJ2-5,TGTGCCAGCAGCTTACAGATGGACGAGACCCAGTACTTC,CASSLQMDETQYF
TRBD2,TRBV28,few,TRBJ2-3,TGTGCCAGCAGTGACAGCCTAGCGGTGGATACGCAGTATTTT,CASSDSLAVDTQYF
NA,TRBV20-1,few,TRBJ2-2,TGCAGTGCTAGAGATGGGGGCGGGGAGCTGTTTTTT,CSARDGGGELFF
NA,TRBV20-1,many,TRBJ2-3,TGCAGTGCTGGAACACCGGGGAACACAGATACGCAGTATTTT,CSAGTPGNTDTQYF
TRBD2,TRBV28,few,TRBJ2-4,TGTGCCAGCAGTGACGGGACTAGCGGGAGGTACATTCAGTACTTC,CASSDGTSGRYIQYF
NA,TRBV29-1,many,TRBJ2-4,TGCAGCGTGAAGGGCCCGGACATTCAGTACTTC,CSVKGPDIQYF
TRBD2,TRBV9,few,TRBJ2-2,TGTGCCAGCAGCACGCGACTAGCGGGAAATCACACCGGGGAGCTGTTTTTT,CASSTRLAGNHTGELFF
NA,TRBV7-2,many,TRBJ1-2,TGTGCCAGCAGCCCACGACATTCCTATGGCTACACCTTC,CASSPRHSYGYTF
NA,TRBV5-4,many,TRBJ2-7,TGTGCCAGCAGCTTGGAGGGGGGCCGGGATTACGAGCAGTACTTC,CASSLEGGRDYEQYF
NA,TRBV5-6,many,TRBJ2-2,TGTGCCAGCAGCTTGCTTTCCTCGGACAGCGTCACCGGGGAGCTGTTTTTT,CASSLLSSDSVTGELFF
TRBD1,TRBV2,NA,TRBJ2-1,TGTGCCAGCAGTAAGACAGGGGAGCAGTTCTTC,CASSKTGEQFF
TRBD2,TRBV12-3/TRBV12-4,few,TRBJ2-1,TGTGCCAGCAGTCGGGCGGGACTAGCCTCCCTGAATGAGCAGTTCTTC,CASSRAGLASLNEQFF
TRBD2,TRBV10-2,many,TRBJ2-7,TGCGCCAGCAGTCCTAGCGGGGGGCCCTACGAGCAGTACTTC,CASSPSGGPYEQYF
TRBD2,TRBV9,few,TRBJ2-7,TGTGCCAGCAGCGCCACACTAGCGGGAGGCTACGAGCAGTACTTC,CASSATLAGGYEQYF
NA,TRBV6-2/TRBV6-3,few,TRBJ2-2,TGTGCCAGCAGTTACTCGACGGCGAGGACCGGGGAGCTGTTTTTT,CASSYSTARTGELFF
NA,TRBV12-3/TRBV12-4,few,TRBJ1-5,TGTGCCAGCAGGGGAGGGTCCGGAGGCAATCAGCCCCAGCATTTT,CASRGGSGGNQPQHF
NA,TRBV18,NA,TRBJ2-7,TGTGCCAGCAGCCCAAGAGGAGGGGCCTACGAGCAGTACTTC,CASSPRGGAYEQYF
NA,TRBV28,few,TRBJ1-4,TGTGCCAGCAGCCTGGGGACGGGAGATAATGAAAAACTGTTTTTT,CASSLGTGDNEKLFF
NA,TRBV3-1,few,TRBJ2-6,TGTGCCAGCAGCCAAGACCATGCTGGGGCCAACGTCCTGACTTTC,CASSQDHAGANVLTF
NA,TRBV20-1,few,TRBJ2-1,TGCAGTGCTAGAGATCGGCAGGTACCAGGGGTGAATGAGCAGTTCTTC,CSARDRQVPGVNEQFF
TRBD1,TRBV28,few,TRBJ1-4,TGTGCCAGCAGTATCCGACAGGGAAAACTGTTTTTT,CASSIRQGKLFF
NA,TRBV11-2,NA,TRBJ1-1,TGTGCCAGCAGCTTAGTAGGCTCCTACTGGACTGAAGCTTTCTTT,CASSLVGSYWTEAFF
NA,TRBV5-1,many,TRBJ2-7,TGCGCCAGCAGCTTGGAAACTCGAGCCTACGAGCAGTACTTC,CASSLETRAYEQYF
NA,TRBV6-1,few,TRBJ1-6,TGTGCCAGCAGCGACAGTTTGAGTTCACCCCTCCACTTT,CASSDSLSSPLHF
TRBD2,TRBV20-1,few,TRBJ2-2,TGCAGTGCCTCTACTAGCGGGGGGGCCGGGTACACCGGGGAGCTGTTTTTT,CSASTSGGAGYTGELFF
NA,TRBV5-1,NA,TRBJ2-1,TGCGCCAGCAGCGGCATGGGGAGGAGCTCCTACAATGAGCAGTTCTTC,CASSGMGRSSYNEQFF
TRBD2,TRBV20-1,few,TRBJ2-5,TGCAGTGCTGAAAGCTCGGAGCGGGAGTGGGCAGAGACCCAGTACTTC,CSAESSEREWAETQYF
NA,TRBV12-2,NA,TRBJ2-7,TGTGCAAGTCGCTTAGCGTCTGTGGGACAGGGGGGCGAGCAGTACTTC,CASRLASVGQGGEQYF